Listed here are 21 T cell receptor beta chains from one sample, sequenced in a study of technical replicates of blood from several donors. Generated by immunoSEQ multiplex PCR, the TCRdb table keeps only in-frame clones and is missing some. The sample comprises 6,500 to 7,500 clones, 90% to 96% of which are singletons, and 7.3% rests with the top ten. The sample comprised PBMCs. The receptors derive from a human donor in good health.

The chain links TRBV5-6 to TRBJ2-7; 9 bases are a match to TRBD1. CDR3 length: 16 amino acids. V gave up 1 base and J gave up 5 bases; unmatched junction bases: 10. CDR1 and CDR2 from the germline V gene are SGHDT and YYEEEE. CDR3 DNA sequence: TGTGCCAGCAGCTTGACTGCCGGGACAGGGTATAACGAGCAGTACTTC. Protein: CASSLTAGTGYNEQYF. Drawing the rest from reference TRBV5-6 and TRBJ2-7, the complete variable domain is DAGVTQSPTHLIKTRGQQVTLRCSPKSGHDTVSWYQQALGQGPQFIFQYYEEEERQRGNFPDRFSGHQFPNYSSELNVNALLLGDSALYLCASSLTAGTGYNEQYFGPGTRLTVT.

The chain couples TRBV2 to TRBJ1-2; 8 positions match TRBD1. CDR3 size: 14 residues. CDR1 SNHLY and CDR2 FYNNEI come from the germline V gene. After removal of 8 bases from V and 2 bases from J, the junction contained 7 bases not matched to a gene. The CDR3 region has the DNA TGTGCCAGCTACGGACAGGGTCGGAACTATGGCTACACCTTC. It codes for CASYGQGRNYGYTF.

The chain couples TRBV7-2 to TRBJ1-2; 8 bases are a match to TRBD1. CDR1 is SGHTA, CDR2 FQGNSA, per germline. V trimming: 4 bases; J trimming: 5 bases; junction bases outside the gene matches: 12. The CDR3 spans 16 residues. CDR3 region: CASSSGNWGQVYGYTF. For the CDR3, the DNA is TGTGCCAGCAGCTCCGGAAACTGGGGACAGGTTTATGGCTACACCTTC.

This chain connects TRBV6-1 to TRBJ2-3; unclear D gene. The CDR3 is 13 residues long. The V and J ends lost 4 bases and 0 bases respectively, with 5 bases between them. Germline lookup yields CDR1 MNHNS and CDR2 SASEGT. The CDR3: CASSVLSTDTQYF. CDR3 DNA sequence: TGTGCCAGCAGTGTTCTCAGCACAGATACGCAGTATTTT.

In its sample, this clone was seen once. The chain uses TRBV10-3 and TRBJ2-7, with 7 positions matching TRBD2. There are 16 residues in the CDR3. V gave up 3 bases and J gave up 0 bases; unmatched junction bases: 8. Germline values: CDR1 ENHRY, CDR2 SYGVKD. CDR3 sequence: CAISDNKGGNSYEQYF. For the CDR3, the DNA is TGTGCCATCAGTGACAACAAGGGAGGGAACTCCTACGAGCAGTACTTC.

The CDR3 nucleotides are TGTGCCAGCAGCTTAGCAGGACTAGCGGGACCTTACTCCTACGAGCAGTACTTC. Translated, it gives CASSLAGLAGPYSYEQYF. The chain couples TRBV7-9 to TRBJ2-7; TRBD2 matches at 12 bases. The germline CDR1 and CDR2 sequences are SEHNR and FQNEAQ (reference sequence). V lost 0 bases to trimming and J lost 0 bases; unmatched junction nucleotides: 6. The CDR3 length is 18 residues.

The CDR3 nucleotides are TGTGCCAGCAGCTTAGATCGGGGGTACAATGAGCAGTTCTTC. It specifies CASSLDRGYNEQFF. The V and J genes are TRBV7-9 and TRBJ2-1, with D possibly TRBD2 on 6 matching bases. The germline V gene encodes CDR1 SEHNR and CDR2 FQNEAQ (reference sequence). This CDR3 region has 14 residues. The V gene lost 1 base and the J gene lost 4 bases, with 8 bases spanning the gap.

The chain carries TRBV2 and TRBJ2-7, with 10 bases matching TRBD1. The germline gives CDR1 SNHLY, CDR2 FYNNEI. Trimming removed 6 bases from V and 6 bases from J; junction bases left unmatched: 5. This CDR3 region has 13 residues. CDR3 sequence: CASSGQGVGEQYF. Written as DNA, the CDR3 is TGTGCCAGCAGCGGACAGGGGGTAGGCGAGCAGTACTTC.

The genes are TRBV5-1 and TRBJ1-2; TRBD1 agrees at 7 bases. This CDR3 contains 16 residues. V lost 1 base and J lost 8; bases outside the gene matches: 14. CDR1 SGHRS and CDR2 YFSETQ come from the germline V gene. CDR3 protein: CASSLSAPDRHDGYTF. As DNA, the CDR3 is TGCGCCAGCAGCTTGTCAGCGCCGGACAGGCATGACGGCTACACCTTC.

The V call is TRBV7-2, the J call TRBJ2-2, with D possibly TRBD2 on 6 matching bases. V dropped 3 bases and J dropped 7 bases, with 15 bases sitting between them. Germline V gene data show CDR1 as SGHTA and CDR2 as FQGNSA. The CDR3 totals 15 residues. CDR3 nucleotides: TGTGCCAGCAGCTTGGGCTGGAGGGACGGCGGGGAGCTGTTTTTT. Amino acid sequence: CASSLGWRDGGELFF.

The chain's CDR3 is CASSRTGSGNTIYF. The CDR3 DNA reads TGTGCCAGCAGTCGAACAGGCTCTGGAAACACCATATATTTT. This chain uses TRBV6-5 with TRBJ1-3; a weak D match, TRBD1 (5 bases). V lost 5 bases and J 0 bases, leaving 8 bases between the germline ends. Looked up from germline, CDR1 is MNHEY and CDR2 is SVGAGI. This CDR3 region has 14 residues.

The chain uses TRBV6-1 and TRBJ2-7; maybe TRBD1 (5 bases). Deletions cut 0 bases from V and 2 bases from J, with 11 bases between. The CDR3 contains 15 residues. Germline CDR1 reads MNHNS; CDR2 reads SASEGT. The CDR3: CASSEAETGPYEQYF. The CDR3 nucleotides are TGTGCCAGCAGTGAAGCTGAAACAGGTCCCTACGAGCAGTACTTC.

This chain links TRBV2 with TRBJ2-7; TRBD2 agrees at 7 bases. The CDR3 contains 15 residues. The J segment lost 0 bases and the V segment lost 10 bases, leaving 12 bases of the junction unmatched. Per germline, CDR1 SNHLY and CDR2 FYNNEI. CDR3 bases: TGTGCCACCCCCTTAGGGGCGGGAGACTCCTACGAGCAGTACTTC. This sequence encodes CATPLGAGDSYEQYF.

V is TRBV4-2 and J is TRBJ2-5, with TRBD2 matching over 11 bases. V dropped 4 bases and J dropped 7; count of bases not matched to a gene: 14. The germline gives CDR1 LGHNA, CDR2 YNFKEQ. There are 17 residues in the CDR3. This CDR3 reads CASSRSLAGGFGATQYF. CDR3 nucleotide sequence: TGTGCCAGCAGCCGATCCCTAGCGGGAGGATTCGGTGCGACCCAGTACTTC.

The chain employs TRBV30 and TRBJ1-4; 9 positions match TRBD1. The CDR3 runs 13 residues. Germline V CDR1 and CDR2: GTSNPN, SVGIG (reference sequence). Germline trimming cut 2 bases from V and 8 bases from J; bases unmatched to any gene: 3. CDR3 residues: CAWSPGTGEKLFF. DNA for the CDR3: TGTGCCTGGAGTCCCGGGACAGGGGAAAAACTGTTTTTT.

Notes on this clone: At one of its ends the junction is not consistent with the germline gene, which may arise from a read error. V gene TRBV5-6 combines with J gene TRBJ2-5, with 11 bases that match TRBD2. The CDR3 sequence is 14 residues long. Germline CDR1 is SGHDT and CDR2 is YYEEEE. CDR3 DNA: TGTGCCAGCACCTTGGCTAGCGGGAGGGAGACCCAGTACTTC. Protein product: CASTLASGRETQYF.

V usage is TRBV5-6 and J usage is TRBJ1-2; the match to TRBD1 covers 12 bases. Germline trimming cut 3 bases from V and 4 bases from J; bases unmatched to any gene: 7. The CDR3 contains 16 residues. Germline-derived CDR1 and CDR2 are SGHDT and YYEEEE. CDR3 nucleotides: TGTGCCAGCAGCTGGGGACAGGGGGCGACGAGCTATGGCTACACCTTC. This sequence encodes CASSWGQGATSYGYTF.

The chain employs TRBV28 and TRBJ2-3, with a weak D call TRBD1 (5 bases). Germline V lookup: CDR1 MDHEN, CDR2 SYDVKM. The CDR3 contains 14 residues. Trimming took 4 bases from V and 0 from J, leaving 8 bases between them. As DNA, the CDR3 is TGTGCCAGCAGTTCAGGGTCTAGCACAGATACGCAGTATTTT. This sequence encodes CASSSGSSTDTQYF.

The gene calls are TRBV18 and TRBJ1-1, with D perhaps matching TRBD1 (6 bases). The CDR3 consists of 15 residues. Deletions cut 5 bases from V and 4 bases from J, with 17 bases between. Germline CDR1 is KGHSH and CDR2 is LQKENI. The CDR3 reads CASSAILQGGTEAFF. CDR3 nucleotides: TGTGCCAGCTCAGCGATACTACAGGGTGGCACTGAAGCTTTCTTT.

This clone showed up just once. This chain uses TRBV29-1 with TRBJ2-7; 7 bases align to TRBD1. V trimming: 6 bases; J trimming: 6 bases; junction bases outside the gene matches: 11. The V gene's germline CDR1 is SQVTM and CDR2 ANQGSEA. The CDR3 runs to 13 residues. Here the CDR3 reads CSVQEWWDSEQYF. The DNA for the CDR3 is TGCAGCGTCCAAGAATGGTGGGACAGCGAGCAGTACTTC.

The chain links TRBV27 to TRBJ1-1; the match to TRBD1 covers 7 bases. Germline V gene sequence: CDR1 MNHEY, CDR2 SMNVEV (reference sequence). The CDR3 is 14 residues long. The V and J ends lost 6 bases and 1 base, in that order; junction bases with no gene match: 5. For the CDR3, the DNA is TGTGCCAGCAGACAGGGGTTTGCGAACACTGAAGCTTTCTTT. The encoded protein is CASRQGFANTEAFF.